Presented here are 9 T cell receptor beta chains from one specimen sequenced in a study of T-cell reconstitution after alpha-beta-depleted transplantation in children. Unique molecular identifiers were built into the TCRbeta library. TCRdb re-derived calls from the PCR reads in MiXCR, one entry per CDR3 protein. The sample lists a few hundred thousand distinct CDR3 sequences, more than 20% occurring once. Sequencing used PBMCs, mostly from graft donor cells, obtained 360 days after TCRalphabeta/CD19-depleted stem cell transplant. These TCRs come from a female patient younger than 10 who had a stem cell transplant for congenital amegakaryocytic thrombocytopenia, so the T cells may come from the graft donor.

This clonotype turned up a few times. This chain joins TRBV7-8 and TRBJ2-7, with 7 bases identical to TRBD1. The CDR3 spans 17 residues. Germline V gives CDR1 SGHVS, CDR2 FQNEAQ. With 5 bases clipped from V and 2 bases from J, the junction kept 15 bases outside the gene matches. The CDR3 loop is CASSVGFKGTVTYEQYF. In nucleotides, the CDR3 is TGTGCCAGCAGCGTCGGGTTTAAAGGGACAGTAACCTACGAGCAGTACTTC.

This clonotype has ten or more counts. J is TRBJ2-3 and V is TRBV7-2; D remains ambiguous. The CDR3 is 14 amino acids. The germline V gene encodes CDR1 SGHTA and CDR2 FQGNSA. Between the trimmed V and J ends, which lost 1 base and 2 bases, there was a span of 7 bases. CDR3 nucleotide sequence: TGTGCCAGCAGCTTAGGCCCCCTCACAGATACGCAGTATTTT. Translated: CASSLGPLTDTQYF.

The table lists this clonotype with many counts. The chain combines TRBV20-1 with TRBJ1-5; 9 nucleotides match TRBD1. Germline V CDR1 and CDR2: DFQATT, SNEGSKA (reference sequence). V trimming: 5 bases; J trimming: 1 base; junction bases outside the gene matches: 0. CDR3 size: 13 residues. CDR3 sequence: CSAGTGSNQPQHF. CDR3 in DNA: TGCAGTGCTGGGACAGGGAGCAATCAGCCCCAGCATTTT.

The CDR3 nucleotides are TGCAGTGCTAGAGGGACAGGGAATGAAAAACTGTTTTTT. Its translation is CSARGTGNEKLFF. This chain links TRBV20-1 with TRBJ1-4; 8 bases agree with TRBD1. Trimming cost V 1 base and J 5 bases; bases outside gene matches: 0. Per germline, CDR1 DFQATT and CDR2 SNEGSKA (reference sequence). The length of the CDR3 is 13 residues.

This clonotype has only a few counts. The rearrangement joins TRBV20-1 to TRBJ2-2, with D perhaps matching TRBD2 (6 bases). The germline gives CDR1 DFQATT, CDR2 SNEGSKA (reference sequence). There are 15 residues in the CDR3. Trimming took off 3 bases at V and 6 bases at J, with 17 bases between the two ends. CDR3 protein: CSARDTSYLAGELFF. In DNA, the CDR3 is TGCAGTGCTAGGGACACTAGCTATTTGGCCGGGGAGCTGTTTTTT.

V and J are TRBV2 and TRBJ2-7, with D maybe TRBD1 (6 bases). The germline gives CDR1 SNHLY, CDR2 FYNNEI. The V end lost 2 bases, the J end lost 2 bases, and 10 bases lay between the germline ends. This CDR3 spans 14 amino acids. The CDR3 loop is CASSENRATYEQYF. The CDR3 nucleotides read TGTGCCAGCAGTGAAAACAGGGCCACCTACGAGCAGTACTTC. Full variable domain (rest looked up from reference TRBV2 and TRBJ2-7): EPEVTQTPSHQVTQMGQEVILRCVPISNHLYFYWYRQILGQKVEFLVSFYNNEISEKSEIFDDQFSVERPDGSNFTLKIRSTKLEDSAMYFCASSENRATYEQYFGPGTRLTVT.

The chain has TRBV2 and TRBJ1-6; a possible D gene is TRBD1 (5 bases). V was shortened by 6 bases and J by 1 base, with 16 bases between the two germline ends. Germline values: CDR1 SNHLY, CDR2 FYNNEI. The CDR3 consists of 17 residues. The CDR3 coding sequence is TGTGCCAGCAGCCGGGACTCCTTAAGTTCCTATAATTCACCCCTCCACTTT. It codes for CASSRDSLSSYNSPLHF.

The V call is TRBV7-2, the J call TRBJ2-3; D possibly uses TRBD1 or TRBD2 (5 bases each). The germline CDR1 and CDR2 sequences are SGHTA and FQGNSA. Trimming stripped 7 bases from V and 5 bases from J, with 19 bases between. There are 15 residues in the CDR3. Here the CDR3 DNA reads TGTGCCAGCACCCGTGGGGGAGTTCCGGTAGATACGCAGTATTTT. Residues: CASTRGGVPVDTQYF. Full variable domain (remainder filled in from reference TRBV7-2 and TRBJ2-3): GAGVSQSPSNKVTEKGKDVELRCDPISGHTALYWYRQSLGQGLEFLIYFQGNSAPDKSGLPSDRFSAERTGGSVSTLTIQRTQQEDSAVYLCASTRGGVPVDTQYFGPGTRLTVL.

The chain carries TRBV5-1 and TRBJ2-5; D unresolved. Germline CDR1 reads SGHRS; CDR2 reads YFSETQ. Trimming took 0 bases from V and 0 from J, leaving 9 bases between them. The CDR3 length is 15 residues. CDR3 in amino acids: CASSLAGRYQETQYF. CDR3 bases: TGCGCCAGCAGCTTGGCCGGCAGGTACCAAGAGACCCAGTACTTC.